This entry concerns a single T cell receptor (beta chain). Each donor was a healthy Caucasian individual from Russia, aged about 6 to 95. This sample stems from a study of blood T cells in healthy people across ages. It was with a sample-barcoded 5' primer and a J-beta primer mix that a second PCR of roughly 6 to 12 cycles was run. A 12-random-nucleotide template-switch adaptor tagged each cDNA molecule. TCRdb analysed the 5' RACE reads with MiXCR anew, one entry per CDR3 protein. Among about a million distinct CDR3 sequences listed, just over 50% were seen once. The source of this sequence is a woman between 55 and 75 years old in good health. Source material: blood.

CDR3 protein: CATSLDRGREKLFF. The DNA of the CDR3 is TGTGCCACCAGCTTGGACAGGGGGCGTGAAAAACTGTTTTTT. The V call is TRBV15, the J call TRBJ1-4, with 11 bases matching TRBD1. V lost 5 bases to trimming and J lost 7 bases; unmatched junction nucleotides: 3. Germline V CDR1 and CDR2: LNHNV, YYDKDF (reference sequence). The CDR3 runs 14 residues.